These 12 T cell receptor beta chains share one sample of origin, sequenced in a study of cytomegalovirus exposure and HLA in healthy donors. The PCR was carried out with 60 Vbeta primers and 13 Jbeta primers. Sequencing used immunoSEQ multiplex PCR; TCRdb keeps in-frame clones, though not all of them. The data hold 20,000 to 25,000 clones, with approximately 75% observed a single time. The specimen was PBMCs. These receptors all come from a male donor in good health and CMV-seronegative.

Comments on this clone: The junction departs from the called germline gene at one end, perhaps through a read error. The V and J genes are TRBV4-3 and TRBJ2-5; 11 bases fit TRBD2. Germline assignment: CDR1 LGHNA and CDR2 YSLEER. This CDR3 is built from 16 residues. The CDR3 DNA reads TGCGCCAGCGGCCAAATGACTAGCGGGACCCAAGAGACCCAGTACTTC. It specifies CASGQMTSGTQETQYF.

This clone turned up a few times. DNA for the CDR3: TGTGCCAGCAGCGCCAGCCTTGGCGGTGGCTACACCTTC. As protein: CASSASLGGGYTF. The rearrangement links TRBV9 to TRBJ1-2; D not resolved. The CDR3 consists of 13 residues. From germline, CDR1 is SGDLS and CDR2 YYNGEE. Trimming shortened V by 3 bases and J by 7 bases, and 13 bases separated the two germline ends.

CDR3 coding DNA: TGTGCCAGCAGTGGGACAGTAACTAATGAAAAACTGTTTTTT. Protein product: CASSGTVTNEKLFF. J is TRBJ1-4 and V is TRBV2, with TRBD1 as a possible D gene (6 bases). Between the trimmed V and J ends, which lost 4 bases and 1 base, there was a span of 7 bases. This CDR3 is built from 14 residues. Looked up from germline, CDR1 is SNHLY and CDR2 is FYNNEI.

The table lists this clone with a few counts. The CDR3 DNA follows: TGTGCCTGGAGTGTACTGGAGGGGCGGGGAGAAAAACTGTTTTTT. This encodes CAWSVLEGRGEKLFF. The chain is built from TRBV30 and TRBJ1-4; D might be TRBD1 (5 bases). The germline V gene encodes CDR1 GTSNPN and CDR2 SVGIG (reference sequence). Trimming took off 0 bases at V and 8 bases at J, with 16 bases between the two ends. The CDR3 is made up of 15 amino acids.

This clone appeared a single time. V and J are TRBV7-2 and TRBJ2-7, with 7 bases fitting TRBD1. CDR3 length equals 16 residues. The junction had 12 bases not matched to a gene; V was cut back by 1 base and J by 6 bases. In germline, CDR1 is SGHTA, CDR2 FQGNSA. The CDR3 is CASSLDLSQGLFEQYF. The CDR3 DNA follows: TGTGCCAGCAGCTTAGATTTGTCACAGGGGTTGTTCGAGCAGTACTTC.

The CDR3 DNA sequence: TGTGCCAGCGGTAAGACTAGCGGGGTCACAGATACGCAGTATTTT. Protein sequence: CASGKTSGVTDTQYF. V usage is TRBV27 and J usage is TRBJ2-3; 11 nucleotides line up with TRBD2. The J segment lost 2 bases and the V segment lost 8 bases, leaving 6 bases of the junction unmatched. The germline V gene has CDR1 MNHEY and CDR2 SMNVEV (reference sequence). This CDR3 region has 15 residues.

The CDR3 nucleotides are TGTGCCAGCAGTGAACAGGGGGCAGATACGCAGTATTTT. Its protein product is CASSEQGADTQYF. V gene TRBV2 combines with J gene TRBJ2-3, with TRBD1 identical over 7 bases. The CDR3 contains 13 residues. Germline values: CDR1 SNHLY, CDR2 FYNNEI. Unmatched junction bases numbered 0, after V lost 2 bases and J lost 4 bases.

The J gene is TRBJ2-7, the V gene TRBV30, with TRBD1 as a possible D gene (6 bases). The length of the CDR3 is 14 residues. Germline values: CDR1 GTSNPN, CDR2 SVGIG (reference sequence). V was cut by 4 bases and J by 0 bases, with 13 bases left in between. For the CDR3, the DNA is TGTGCCTGGAACATCGGGACAAGCTCCTACGAGCAGTACTTC. This encodes CAWNIGTSSYEQYF.

The rearrangement links TRBV7-3 to TRBJ2-2; possibly TRBD1 for D (5 bases). The ends were cut back, 0 bases at V and 1 base at J, with 12 bases in the middle. CDR1 is SGHTA and CDR2 is FQGTGA in the germline V gene. The CDR3 runs to 17 residues. For the CDR3, the DNA is TGTGCCAGCAGCTTAACTATAGGGGCGCTGAACACCGGGGAGCTGTTTTTT. Translation gives CASSLTIGALNTGELFF.

This clone has a single count. The rearrangement uses TRBV15 and TRBJ2-3, with 7 bases lining up with TRBD1. This CDR3 has 14 amino acids. CDR1 is LNHNV, CDR2 YYDKDF, per germline (reference sequence). Trimming at V came to 0 bases and at J to 5 bases, leaving 2 bases not matched to a gene. DNA of the CDR3: TGTGCCACCAGCAGAGAGACAGGGAGAGATACGCAGTATTTT. Its protein product is CATSRETGRDTQYF.

This chain links TRBV5-1 with TRBJ2-7, with TRBD1 as a possible D gene (5 bases). Germline V lookup: CDR1 SGHRS, CDR2 YFSETQ. The CDR3 length is 13 residues. V was pared by 6 bases and J by 3 bases, with 13 bases between. The CDR3 bases are TGCGCCAGCAAGTCAGGACAAAACTACGAGCAGTACTTC. It codes for CASKSGQNYEQYF.

The chain couples TRBV19 to TRBJ2-2; D perhaps matches TRBD1 (6 bases). Germline V lookup: CDR1 LNHDA, CDR2 SQIVND (reference sequence). V dropped 4 bases and J dropped 1 base, with 7 bases sitting between them. The CDR3 consists of 14 residues. Here the CDR3 DNA reads TGTGCCAGTAGTACGACAGGGAACACCGGGGAGCTGTTTTTT. Protein: CASSTTGNTGELFF. Full variable domain (missing parts from reference TRBV19 and TRBJ2-2): DGGITQSPKYLFRKEGQNVTLSCEQNLNHDAMYWYRQDPGQGLRLIYYSQIVNDFQKGDIAEGYSVSREKKESFPLTVTSAQKNPTAFYLCASSTTGNTGELFFGEGSRLTVL.